This T cell receptor (beta chain) comes out of a study of T cell responses to AZD1222 COVID-19 vaccine. Whole-study context: Second doses were pooled across both intervals (about 4 or about 12 weeks). Whole-study findings and limits: Spike-specific TCR breadth and depth were elevated following two AZD1222 doses. Donor demographics were predominantly white British with a female majority; clonal diversity may be underestimated.

Assay: immunoSEQ multiplex PCR; the TCRdb copy retains only in-frame clones and omits some. The sample yields more than 100,000 clones, 88% seen once. Germline CDR1 is SGHNT and CDR2 is YYREEE (reference sequence). This CDR3 has 15 amino acids. Between the trimmed V and J ends, which lost 0 bases and 0 bases, there was a span of 6 bases. This clone has only a few counts. Its specificity is not known. Sequencing used peripheral blood, obtained on day 0 of AZD1222 vaccination. The chain employs TRBV5-4 and TRBJ1-4; D gene uncertain. The receptor comes from an adult in good health. CDR3: CASSLGGATNEKLFF. CDR3 in DNA: TGTGCCAGCAGCTTGGGGGGTGCAACTAATGAAAAACTGTTTTTT.